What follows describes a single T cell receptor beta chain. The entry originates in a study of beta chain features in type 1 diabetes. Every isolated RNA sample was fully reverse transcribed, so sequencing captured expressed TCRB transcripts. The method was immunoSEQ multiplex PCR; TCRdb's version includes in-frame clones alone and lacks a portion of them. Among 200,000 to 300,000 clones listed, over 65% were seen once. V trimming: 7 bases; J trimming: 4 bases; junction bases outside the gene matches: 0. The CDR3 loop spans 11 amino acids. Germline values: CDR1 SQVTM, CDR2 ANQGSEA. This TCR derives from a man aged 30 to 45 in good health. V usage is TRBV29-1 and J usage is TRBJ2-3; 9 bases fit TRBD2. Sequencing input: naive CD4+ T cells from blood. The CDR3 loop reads CSGGRADTQYF. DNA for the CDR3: TGCAGCGGCGGGAGGGCAGATACGCAGTATTTT.